Below are 22 T cell receptor beta chains sequenced from a single sample in a study of blood T cell repertoires in COVID-19. Clones were read by immunoSEQ multiplex PCR, and TCRdb kept only the in-frame ones, dropping some. The table has roughly 120,000 clones, 65% to 90% seen once. Sequenced input: peripheral blood. The receptors were gathered from a human donor in a cohort sampled during active COVID-19.

V is TRBV19 and J is TRBJ1-6, with a weak D call TRBD1 (6 bases). The germline V gene has CDR1 LNHDA and CDR2 SQIVND (reference sequence). V was shortened by 3 bases and J by 4 bases, with 13 bases between the two germline ends. There are 16 residues in the CDR3. The CDR3 reads CASSMPGQGYNSPLHF. CDR3 DNA: TGTGCCAGTAGTATGCCTGGGCAGGGGTATAATTCACCCCTCCACTTT.

V is TRBV7-2 and J is TRBJ2-5; 12 nucleotides line up with TRBD2. The V segment lost 5 bases and the J segment 5 bases; nucleotides outside the gene matches: 6. From germline, CDR1 is SGHTA and CDR2 FQGNSA. The length of the CDR3 is 15 residues. Here the CDR3 reads CASSGTSGWAETQYF. DNA of the CDR3: TGTGCCAGCAGCGGGACTAGCGGGTGGGCTGAGACCCAGTACTTC.

A few counts support this clone. The chain couples TRBV3-1 (or the pseudogene TRBV3-2) to TRBJ1-5; 9 positions agree with TRBD1. With 3 bases clipped from V and 6 bases from J, the junction kept 3 bases outside the gene matches. Germline V gene data show CDR1 as LGHDT and CDR2 as YNNKEL (reference sequence). This CDR3 has 14 residues. The DNA of the CDR3 is TGTGCCAGCAGCCAGGGACAGGGCACTCAGCCCCAGCATTTT. Protein product: CASSQGQGTQPQHF.

Here the CDR3 reads CASSPQRGYEQYF. In DNA form, the CDR3 reads TGCGCCAGCAGTCCGCAAAGGGGTTACGAGCAGTACTTC. The chain employs TRBV10-1 and TRBJ2-7, with D possibly TRBD1 on 5 matching bases. Germline CDR1 WNHNN, CDR2 SYGVQD (reference sequence). Trimming shortened V by 5 bases and J by 4 bases, and 12 bases separated the two germline ends. The CDR3 has 13 amino acids.

This chain joins TRBV19 and TRBJ1-5; D is unclear. This CDR3 has 16 amino acids. Looked up from germline, CDR1 is LNHDA and CDR2 is SQIVND (reference sequence). V was cut by 9 bases and J by 1 base, with 19 bases left in between. As DNA, the CDR3 is TGTGCCAGCATTCTGGTCGGGAGTCCGAGCAATCAGCCCCAGCATTTT. Its translation: CASILVGSPSNQPQHF. Variable domain in full (rest from reference TRBV19 and TRBJ1-5): DGGITQSPKYLFRKEGQNVTLSCEQNLNHDAMYWYRQDPGQGLRLIYYSQIVNDFQKGDIAEGYSVSREKKESFPLTVTSAQKNPTAFYLCASILVGSPSNQPQHFGDGTRLSIL.

J is TRBJ2-3 and V is TRBV10-3; 14 bases align to TRBD2. V lost 7 bases to trimming and J lost 2 bases; unmatched junction nucleotides: 11. The CDR3 has 18 residues. The germline V gene has CDR1 ENHRY and CDR2 SYGVKD. CDR3 loop: CAIKGAPGLAGATDTQYF. In DNA, the CDR3 is TGTGCCATCAAAGGGGCCCCGGGACTAGCGGGGGCCACAGATACGCAGTATTTT.

J is TRBJ1-4 and V is TRBV7-9; 7 bases map to TRBD1. Germline-derived CDR1 and CDR2 are SEHNR and FQNEAQ (reference sequence). After removal of 5 bases from V and 3 bases from J, the junction contained 9 bases not matched to a gene. The length of the CDR3 is 16 residues. The CDR3 nucleotides are TGTGCCAGCAGCCAACCCTCCGGGACAGCTAATGAAAAACTGTTTTTT. Translating it yields CASSQPSGTANEKLFF.

J is TRBJ2-1 and V is TRBV19, with 8 bases matching TRBD2. CDR3 length: 14 amino acids. J was trimmed by 6 bases and V by 7 bases; bases with no gene match: 8. Germline-derived CDR1 and CDR2 are LNHDA and SQIVND (reference sequence). The CDR3 here is CASISGGAGNEQFF. The DNA of the CDR3 is TGTGCCAGTATATCCGGGGGGGCGGGCAATGAGCAGTTCTTC. Drawing the rest from reference TRBV19 and TRBJ2-1, the complete variable domain is DGGITQSPKYLFRKEGQNVTLSCEQNLNHDAMYWYRQDPGQGLRLIYYSQIVNDFQKGDIAEGYSVSREKKESFPLTVTSAQKNPTAFYLCASISGGAGNEQFFGPGTRLTVL.

This chain connects TRBV2 to TRBJ2-1, with TRBD2 as a possible D gene (6 bases). The CDR3 has 14 amino acids. V was pared by 7 bases and J by 4 bases, with 14 bases between. Per germline, CDR1 SNHLY and CDR2 FYNNEI. The CDR3 sequence is CASNPGGTYNEQFF. The CDR3 DNA reads as TGTGCCAGCAATCCCGGGGGTACTTACAATGAGCAGTTCTTC.

The chain has TRBV3-1 (or the pseudogene TRBV3-2) and TRBJ1-6; 11 nucleotides line up with TRBD1. Germline CDR1 and CDR2: LGHDT and YNNKEL (reference sequence). The ends lost 4 bases at V and 6 bases at J; junction bases unmatched: 5. This CDR3 is built from 16 residues. CDR3 sequence: CASSLEGQGGNSPLHF. The DNA of the CDR3 is TGTGCCAGCAGCCTAGAGGGACAGGGGGGTAATTCACCCCTCCACTTT.

This chain uses TRBV6-5 with TRBJ1-4; perhaps TRBD1 as D (5 bases). The CDR3 consists of 14 residues. Between the trimmed V and J ends, which lost 7 bases and 3 bases, there was a span of 12 bases. From germline, CDR1 is MNHEY and CDR2 SVGAGI. CDR3 in amino acids: CASTVGGSNEKLFF. For the CDR3, the DNA is TGTGCCAGCACCGTTGGGGGGTCTAATGAAAAACTGTTTTTT.

The chain has TRBV4-1 and TRBJ1-5; D is unclear. The CDR3 runs 15 residues. From germline, CDR1 is MGHRA and CDR2 YSYEKL. Trimming pared 0 bases from V and 0 bases from J, leaving 6 bases between. CDR3 amino acids: CASSQDADSNQPQHF. DNA for the CDR3: TGCGCCAGCAGCCAAGATGCGGATAGCAATCAGCCCCAGCATTTT.

The DNA of the CDR3 is TGTGCCAGCAGCAAAGCTGCGGAGGGGGCTAGAAAAGAGACCCAGTACTTC. Amino acid sequence: CASSKAAEGARKETQYF. The chain has TRBV21-1 and TRBJ2-5; TRBD1 was called by the table and not checked on the DNA. TRBV21-1 is labeled a pseudogene. The CDR3 length is 17 residues.

The rearrangement uses TRBV11-2 and TRBJ1-1, with TRBD1 identical over 11 bases. CDR3 length equals 15 residues. The V gene's germline CDR1 is SGHAT and CDR2 FQNNGV. The V segment lost 5 bases and the J segment 4 bases; nucleotides outside the gene matches: 6. CDR3 bases: TGTGCCAGCAGCCCGGACAGGGGGCCGGGCACTGAAGCTTTCTTT. Translated: CASSPDRGPGTEAFF.

The chain is built from TRBV11-2 and TRBJ2-7, with a tentative D call TRBD2 (5 bases). Germline-derived CDR1 and CDR2 are SGHAT and FQNNGV. The CDR3 consists of 15 residues. V shed 5 bases and J shed 0 bases, with 14 bases lying between them. The CDR3 DNA sequence: TGTGCCAGCAGCCCGGGATTCGAAAGCTCCTACGAGCAGTACTTC. Translated, it gives CASSPGFESSYEQYF.

The chain is built from TRBV4-1 and TRBJ1-1; weak D call: TRBD1 (6 bases). Germline loops: CDR1 MGHRA, CDR2 YSYEKL. Trimming left V 3 bases short and J 3 bases short, with 17 bases between. The CDR3 has 16 amino acids. This CDR3 is CASSQRRAGAYTEAFF. The DNA of the CDR3 is TGCGCCAGCAGCCAGCGAAGGGCAGGGGCGTACACTGAAGCTTTCTTT.

This chain connects TRBV3-1 (or the pseudogene TRBV3-2) to TRBJ2-7; TRBD2 agrees at 11 bases. Losses at the gene ends were 2 bases for V and 4 bases for J; bases not matched to a gene: 4. Germline CDR1 and CDR2: LGHDT and YNNKEL (reference sequence). This CDR3 region has 15 residues. The CDR3 region has the DNA TGTGCCAGCAGCCAAATAGCGGGGGGGCGGTACGAGCAGTACTTC. This encodes CASSQIAGGRYEQYF.

The J gene is TRBJ2-3, the V gene TRBV7-2, with 15 positions matching TRBD2. Germline values: CDR1 SGHTA, CDR2 FQGNSA. The trim removed 6 bases at V and 0 bases at J, leaving 1 base unmatched. The CDR3 extends over 16 amino acids. The CDR3 reads CASRGTSGGSTDTQYF. CDR3 nucleotide sequence: TGTGCCAGCAGGGGGACTAGCGGGGGGAGCACAGATACGCAGTATTTT.

For this clone: This sample includes further DNA sequences coding for the same CDR3. The chain carries TRBV7-2 and TRBJ1-2, with no clear D. In germline, CDR1 is SGHTA, CDR2 FQGNSA. The CDR3 runs 13 residues. Trimming removed 1 base from V and 3 bases from J, with 6 bases in between. CDR3 nucleotides: TGTGCCAGCAGCTTAGTCCCAGACTATGGCTACACCTTC. As protein: CASSLVPDYGYTF.

The chain links TRBV2 to TRBJ2-3, with 7 bases lining up with TRBD1. CDR1 is SNHLY and CDR2 is FYNNEI in the germline V gene. With V trimmed by 6 bases and J by 3 bases, 6 bases remained unmatched. The CDR3 is 14 amino acids. The chain's CDR3 is CASSKGALTDTQYF. In DNA, the CDR3 is TGTGCCAGCAGCAAGGGGGCGCTAACAGATACGCAGTATTTT.

The rearrangement uses TRBV13 and TRBJ2-5; 9 bases line up with TRBD1. There are 13 residues in the CDR3. Unmatched junction bases numbered 2, after V lost 5 bases and J lost 4 bases. The germline gives CDR1 PRHDT, CDR2 FYEKMQ (reference sequence). CDR3 in amino acids: CASSRTGVETQYF. The CDR3 bases are TGTGCCAGCAGCCGGACAGGGGTAGAGACCCAGTACTTC. The full variable domain, rest sourced from reference TRBV13 and TRBJ2-5, is AAGVIQSPRHLIKEKRETATLKCYPIPRHDTVYWYQQGPGQDPQFLISFYEKMQSDKGSIPDRFSAQQFSDYHSELNMSSLELGDSALYFCASSRTGVETQYFGPGTRLLVL.

A single count supports this clone. The chain is built from TRBV7-2 and TRBJ1-5; 9 bases agree with TRBD1. Germline V lookup: CDR1 SGHTA, CDR2 FQGNSA. The CDR3 spans 17 residues. J gave up 5 bases and V 3 bases, and 11 bases lay outside the gene matches. For the CDR3, the DNA is TGTGCCAGCAGCTTCTGGGACAGGGAAAAGGGTTATCAGCCCCAGCATTTT. Translating gives CASSFWDREKGYQPQHF.